The next 23 T cell receptor beta chains were all read from a single sample in a study of blood T cell repertoires in COVID-19. TCRdb keeps only in-frame clones here, not all; method: immunoSEQ multiplex PCR. This table holds hundreds of thousands of clones, 86% found once. Sequenced input: peripheral blood. The receptors here all came from a man between 45 and 60 years old with acute or convalescent COVID-19.

This sequence joins TRBV3-1 (or the pseudogene TRBV3-2) and TRBJ2-1; D is undetermined. Trimming pared 3 bases from V and 5 bases from J, leaving 5 bases between. The CDR3 spans 12 residues. Looked up from germline, CDR1 is LGHDT and CDR2 is YNNKEL (reference sequence). The CDR3 coding sequence is TGTGCCAGCAGCCAGAGTAACAATGAGCAGTTCTTC. It is translated as CASSQSNNEQFF.

Remarks on this clone: Other DNA sequences in the same sample also yield this CDR3. J is TRBJ1-5 and V is TRBV18, with D maybe TRBD1 (5 bases). The CDR3 totals 14 residues. V lost 2 bases, J lost 2 bases, and 7 bases lay in between. Germline V gene sequence: CDR1 KGHSH, CDR2 LQKENI. The chain's CDR3 is CASSPDRGNQPQHF. Here the CDR3 DNA reads TGTGCCAGCTCACCAGACAGAGGCAATCAGCCCCAGCATTTT.

The V gene is TRBV7-8, the J gene TRBJ1-1, with D possibly being TRBD1 (6 bases). The CDR3 runs to 14 residues. The V and J ends lost 5 bases and 4 bases respectively, with 14 bases between them. CDR1 and CDR2 (germline): SGHVS, FQNEAQ. CDR3 amino acids: CASSHGQFFTEAFF. For the CDR3, the DNA is TGTGCCAGCAGCCACGGACAGTTTTTCACTGAAGCTTTCTTT.

The chain couples TRBV5-1 to TRBJ2-3; 7 nucleotides match TRBD2. After removal of 4 bases from V and 2 bases from J, the junction contained 7 bases not matched to a gene. The CDR3 consists of 15 residues. CDR1 is SGHRS, CDR2 YFSETQ, per germline. In nucleotides, the CDR3 is TGCGCCAGCAGCGATACACGACTAGCCACAGATACGCAGTATTTT. This gives the protein CASSDTRLATDTQYF.

CDR3 sequence (DNA): TGTGCCAGCAGCCAACAGGGGAGGAATTCACCCCTCCACTTT. This encodes CASSQQGRNSPLHF. V is TRBV27 and J is TRBJ1-6, with TRBD1 matching over 7 bases. J was trimmed by 7 bases and V by 6 bases; bases with no gene match: 6. The CDR3 sequence is 14 residues long. Germline values: CDR1 MNHEY, CDR2 SMNVEV (reference sequence).

V is TRBV19 and J is TRBJ1-5; D not resolved. Germline V lookup: CDR1 LNHDA, CDR2 SQIVND (reference sequence). V was trimmed by 3 bases and J by 4 bases, leaving 7 bases between them. This CDR3 contains 13 residues. The CDR3 sequence is CASSIRANQPQHF. Written as DNA, the CDR3 is TGTGCCAGTAGTATTCGAGCAAATCAGCCCCAGCATTTT.

The chain uses TRBV9 and TRBJ1-4, with 12 bases matching TRBD1. J was trimmed by 10 bases and V by 2 bases; bases with no gene match: 6. The CDR3 length is 15 residues. In germline, CDR1 is SGDLS, CDR2 YYNGEE. The CDR3 region has the DNA TGTGCCAGCAGCGTCTCCGGGACAGGGGGCGGAAAACTGTTTTTT. Translating it yields CASSVSGTGGGKLFF.

The chain employs TRBV19 and TRBJ1-5; D might be TRBD1 (6 bases). Trimming removed 5 bases from V and 3 bases from J, with 20 bases in between. Germline lookup yields CDR1 LNHDA and CDR2 SQIVND (reference sequence). CDR3 length: 17 amino acids. The CDR3 DNA follows: TGTGCCAGTAGTCCGTCGGGGGGCAGGGAGGCCAATCAGCCCCAGCATTTT. Translation gives CASSPSGGREANQPQHF.

The chain combines TRBV2 with TRBJ2-1; TRBD1 agrees at 9 bases. J gave up 7 bases and V 6 bases, and 4 bases lay outside the gene matches. This CDR3 spans 13 amino acids. Germline V gene lookup returns CDR1 SNHLY and CDR2 FYNNEI. The CDR3 sequence: CASRVDRGNEQFF. The CDR3 DNA follows: TGTGCCAGCAGAGTGGACAGGGGAAATGAGCAGTTCTTC.

V is TRBV5-4 and J is TRBJ2-7; D gene uncertain. The CDR3 has 14 residues. CDR1 and CDR2 from the germline V gene are SGHNT and YYREEE (reference sequence). The V and J ends lost 3 bases and 0 bases respectively, with 10 bases between them. The CDR3 DNA sequence: TGTGCCAGCAGCTCCGATCTAAGCTCCTACGAGCAGTACTTC. Protein: CASSSDLSSYEQYF.

The chain joins TRBV6-1 to TRBJ1-3; 8 bases are shared with TRBD1. V lost 2 bases and J lost 0; bases outside the gene matches: 6. Germline loops: CDR1 MNHNS, CDR2 SASEGT. This CDR3 has 17 amino acids. CDR3 DNA sequence: TGTGCCAGCAGTGAACAATCAACAGGGGGCTCTGGAAACACCATATATTTT. It is translated as CASSEQSTGGSGNTIYF.

The chain joins TRBV6-5 to TRBJ1-3; D remains ambiguous. Germline lookup yields CDR1 MNHEY and CDR2 SVGAGI. This CDR3 has 15 amino acids. V lost 7 bases, J lost 0 bases, and 13 bases lay in between. CDR3 residues: CASTKGLFSGNTIYF. In nucleotides, the CDR3 is TGTGCCAGCACCAAAGGACTCTTCTCTGGAAACACCATATATTTT.

The chain links TRBV5-1 to TRBJ1-6; D possibly corresponds to TRBD1 (6 bases). Trimming cost V 5 bases and J 4 bases, with 16 bases left between them. This CDR3 region has 16 residues. The germline gives CDR1 SGHRS, CDR2 YFSETQ. The CDR3 region is CASRSGGTAYNSPLHF. The CDR3 region has the DNA TGCGCCAGCAGATCGGGGGGCACCGCATATAATTCACCCCTCCACTTT.

This chain connects TRBV24-1 to TRBJ2-1; D may be TRBD1 (5 bases). V shed 9 bases and J shed 3 bases, with 11 bases lying between them. The CDR3 contains 13 residues. CDR1 and CDR2 (germline): KGHDR, SFDVKD. CDR3 amino acids: CATQGINYNEQFF. The CDR3 DNA sequence: TGTGCCACCCAGGGAATTAACTACAATGAGCAGTTCTTC.

The rearrangement uses TRBV19 and TRBJ2-1, with a weak D call TRBD1 (5 bases). Germline V gene data show CDR1 as LNHDA and CDR2 as SQIVND (reference sequence). Trimming left V 5 bases short and J 8 bases short, with 16 bases between. The CDR3 totals 14 residues. The CDR3 coding sequence is TGTGCCAGTAGTGGGGCAGGGTTGCAGGATGAGCAGTTCTTC. Protein sequence: CASSGAGLQDEQFF.

The chain employs TRBV18 and TRBJ1-3, with 10 nucleotides matching TRBD1. CDR1 KGHSH and CDR2 LQKENI come from the germline V gene. The CDR3 has 16 amino acids. Trimming removed 3 bases from V and 4 bases from J; junction bases left unmatched: 6. As DNA, the CDR3 is TGTGCCAGCTCACCTAGACAGGGGGCATTCGGAAACACCATATATTTT. Its translation is CASSPRQGAFGNTIYF. Combining the CDR3 with reference TRBV18 and TRBJ1-3 gives the whole variable domain NAGVMQNPRHLVRRRGQEARLRCSPMKGHSHVYWYRQLPEEGLKFMVYLQKENIIDESGMPKERFSAEFPKEGPSILRIQQVVRGDSAAYFCASSPRQGAFGNTIYFGEGSWLTVV.

CDR3 sequence: CASSLVGTEAFF. CDR3 DNA sequence: TGCGCCAGCAGCTTGGTCGGCACTGAAGCTTTCTTT. V gene TRBV5-1 combines with J gene TRBJ1-1; D unresolved. The germline V and J ends were trimmed by 0 bases and 4 bases, with 4 bases remaining between them. This CDR3 is 12 amino acids long. Per the germline V gene, CDR1 is SGHRS and CDR2 is YFSETQ.

The J gene is TRBJ2-7, the V gene TRBV27, with 9 bases identical to TRBD2. V was clipped by 3 bases and J by 9 bases; unmatched bases: 6. Per germline, CDR1 MNHEY and CDR2 SMNVEV (reference sequence). The CDR3 spans 13 residues. The CDR3 nucleotides read TGTGCCAGCAGTTTTAGCGGGAGCTTTCGGCAGTACTTC. This gives the protein CASSFSGSFRQYF.

This chain links TRBV7-8 with TRBJ1-1; D uncertain. There are 13 residues in the CDR3. Germline lookup yields CDR1 SGHVS and CDR2 FQNEAQ. The V and J ends lost 5 bases and 4 bases respectively, with 11 bases between them. The CDR3 DNA is TGTGCCAGCAGCCCAGTACAGCTCACTGAAGCTTTCTTT. Its translation: CASSPVQLTEAFF. Full variable domain (rest looked up from reference TRBV7-8 and TRBJ1-1): GAGVSQSPRYKVAKRGQDVALRCDPISGHVSLFWYQQALGQGPEFLTYFQNEAQLDKSGLPSDRFFAERPEGSVSTLKIQRTQQEDSAVYLCASSPVQLTEAFFGQGTRLTVV.

This chain uses TRBV6-6 with TRBJ1-2; D possibly corresponds to TRBD1 (5 bases). CDR1 and CDR2 (germline): MNHNY, SVGAGI (reference sequence). The CDR3 totals 13 residues. V lost 5 bases and J lost 4, with 11 bases in between. The CDR3 DNA is TGTGCCAGCAGTCCACTGGGGGGCTATGGCTACACCTTC. Translating gives CASSPLGGYGYTF.

The gene calls are TRBV30 and TRBJ1-6; 8 bases map to TRBD1. The junction had 7 bases not matched to a gene; V was cut back by 3 bases and J by 9 bases. The CDR3 is 14 residues long. Germline CDR1 and CDR2: GTSNPN and SVGIG (reference sequence). CDR3 sequence reads: CAWSVGQGRSPLHF. The CDR3 DNA reads as TGTGCCTGGAGCGTCGGACAGGGACGTTCACCCCTCCACTTT.

The V call is TRBV7-8, the J call TRBJ1-6; perhaps TRBD1 as D (5 bases). Germline CDR1 reads SGHVS; CDR2 reads FQNEAQ. The V and J ends lost 4 bases and 11 bases respectively, with 12 bases between them. This CDR3 spans 13 amino acids. The DNA for the CDR3 is TGTGCCAGCAGCTCAGGGCCCCGGCCACCCCTCCACTTT. This sequence encodes CASSSGPRPPLHF.

V and J are TRBV15 and TRBJ2-3; weak D call: TRBD2 (7 bases). V lost 8 bases to trimming and J lost 0 bases, with 21 bases between them. Germline V gives CDR1 LNHNV, CDR2 YYDKDF (reference sequence). The CDR3 is 17 amino acids. The CDR3 coding sequence is TGTGCCACCCAGCCGACCCCGGGGGGCGGGAGCACAGATACGCAGTATTTT. This translates into CATQPTPGGGSTDTQYF.